Below, one TCR beta chain is given with its context. Individuals aged roughly 18 to 95 years were recruited from 20 to 25 US areas. This record belongs to a study of blood T cell repertoires in COVID-19. Study-level background: The United States, Italy and Spain supplied acute and convalescent COVID-19 samples.

The repertoire was sequenced with immunoSEQ multiplex PCR; TCRdb's copy has only in-frame clones and lacks some. The sample records 140,000 to 150,000 clones, roughly 90% being singletons. Germline CDR1 is LGHNA and CDR2 is YNFKEQ. CDR3 length equals 17 residues. V lost 2 bases and J 0 bases, leaving 13 bases between the germline ends. The sequence derives from a young woman with acute COVID-19. The sequencing sample was made of PBMCs or T cells enriched from blood (not recorded which). The J gene is TRBJ2-2, the V gene TRBV4-2; tentatively, D is TRBD2 (6 bases). The CDR3 bases are TGTGCCAGCAGCCAATACGGCGGGGACCCGAACACCGGGGAGCTGTTTTTT. It codes for CASSQYGGDPNTGELFF.